The next 9 T cell receptor beta chains were all read from a single sample in a study of vaccination effects on CD4 cells after COVID-19. Here immunoSEQ multiplex PCR was the method, and the copy in TCRdb shows in-frame clones only, minus some. The sample records approximately 24,000 clones, approximately 79% being singletons. The antigens these receptors bind are not known. Peptide-pool stimulation followed by sequencing identified expanded antigen-specific CD4+ clonotypes in the ViraFEST assay. Scientists isolated CD4+ T cells after a roughly 10-day culture period ended. Between March and December 2020, the person had a SARS-CoV-2 infection that PCR confirmed. The material sequenced was CD4+ T cells from PBMCs cultured with SARS-CoV-2 spike peptides, taken before COVID-19 vaccination. Receptors originate from a human donor who had a prior SARS-CoV-2 infection.

This chain links TRBV18 with TRBJ2-7; either TRBD1 or TRBD2 may fit D (5 bases each). CDR1 KGHSH and CDR2 LQKENI come from the germline V gene. The V end lost 3 bases, the J end lost 2 bases, and 14 bases lay between the germline ends. The CDR3 extends over 15 amino acids. The CDR3 DNA follows: TGTGCCAGCTCACCTAGGGACGGCGCACCCTACGAGCAGTACTTC. It codes for CASSPRDGAPYEQYF.

The chain has TRBV5-8 and TRBJ2-3, with no clear D. The CDR3 is made up of 13 amino acids. Between the trimmed V and J ends, which lost 4 bases and 0 bases, there was a span of 6 bases. CDR1 SGHTS and CDR2 YDEGEE come from the germline V gene. CDR3 region: CASSTDSTDTQYF. CDR3 bases: TGTGCCAGCAGCACGGACAGCACAGATACGCAGTATTTT.

The V and J genes are TRBV5-4 and TRBJ1-2; TRBD1 matches 7 bases. Looked up from germline, CDR1 is SGHNT and CDR2 is YYREEE (reference sequence). Germline trimming cut 4 bases from V and 7 bases from J; bases unmatched to any gene: 16. The CDR3 covers 16 residues. CDR3: CASSVDRDPALAGYTF. CDR3 sequence (DNA): TGTGCCAGCAGCGTAGACAGGGATCCCGCGTTAGCTGGCTACACCTTC.

This chain connects TRBV5-1 to TRBJ1-4; 8 positions agree with TRBD1. Trimming took 4 bases from V and 5 from J; bases not matched to a gene: 7. The CDR3 loop spans 15 amino acids. The V gene's germline CDR1 is SGHRS and CDR2 YFSETQ. The CDR3 DNA is TGCGCCAGCAGCCCCGGGACAGGAGGAAATGAAAAACTGTTTTTT. It yields the protein CASSPGTGGNEKLFF.

The V call is TRBV7-2, the J call TRBJ2-3; D gene unclear. V was clipped by 5 bases and J by 2 bases, with 11 bases between them. The CDR3 is made up of 14 amino acids. CDR1 is SGHTA and CDR2 is FQGNSA in the germline V gene. The CDR3 loop reads CASSPSFYTDTQYF. As DNA, the CDR3 is TGTGCCAGCAGCCCCTCTTTTTACACAGATACGCAGTATTTT.

The rearrangement joins TRBV6-1 to TRBJ2-5; 10 nucleotides match TRBD2. V was pared by 4 bases and J by 5 bases, with 16 bases of the junction left unmatched. CDR3 size: 18 residues. Germline V gives CDR1 MNHNS, CDR2 SASEGT. DNA of the CDR3: TGTGCCAGCAGTGGGTGGGGGACTAGCGTCCTAAGGGGGGAGACCCAGTACTTC. It codes for CASSGWGTSVLRGETQYF.

V gene TRBV3-1 (or the pseudogene TRBV3-2) combines with J gene TRBJ1-1; D gene ambiguous. This CDR3 is built from 12 residues. Germline loops: CDR1 LGHDT, CDR2 YNNKEL (reference sequence). V shed 3 bases and J shed 5 bases, with 7 bases lying between them. CDR3 sequence reads: CASSHPGTEAFF. The CDR3 nucleotides read TGTGCCAGCAGCCACCCGGGAACTGAAGCTTTCTTT.

The V and J genes are TRBV3-1 (or the pseudogene TRBV3-2) and TRBJ1-1, with D perhaps TRBD1 (6 bases). There are 16 residues in the CDR3. V was pared by 1 base and J by 1 base, with 13 bases between. Germline V gives CDR1 LGHDT, CDR2 YNNKEL (reference sequence). DNA for the CDR3: TGTGCCAGCAGCCAAGGGGCGGACAGACCGAACACTGAAGCTTTCTTT. Its protein is CASSQGADRPNTEAFF.

The chain is built from TRBV27 and TRBJ2-7; TRBD1 agrees at 7 bases. The V gene end was trimmed by 4 bases and the J gene end by 3 bases; junction bases not matched to a gene: 9. There are 15 residues in the CDR3. Per the germline V gene, CDR1 is MNHEY and CDR2 is SMNVEV (reference sequence). The CDR3 is CASSSSDRWDYEQYF. CDR3 nucleotides: TGTGCCAGCAGTTCGTCGGACAGGTGGGACTACGAGCAGTACTTC.